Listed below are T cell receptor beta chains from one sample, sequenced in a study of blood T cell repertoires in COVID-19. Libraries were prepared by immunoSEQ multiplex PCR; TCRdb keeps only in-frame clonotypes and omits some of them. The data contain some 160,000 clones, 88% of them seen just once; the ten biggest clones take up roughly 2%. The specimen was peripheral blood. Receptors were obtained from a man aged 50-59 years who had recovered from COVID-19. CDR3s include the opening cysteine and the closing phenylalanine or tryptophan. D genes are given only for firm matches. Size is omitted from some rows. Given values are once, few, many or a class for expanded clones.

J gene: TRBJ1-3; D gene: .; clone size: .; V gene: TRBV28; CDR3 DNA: TGTGCCAGCAGTTCTCTCCAGGGTTGGAACACCATATATTTT; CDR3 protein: CASSSLQGWNTIYF
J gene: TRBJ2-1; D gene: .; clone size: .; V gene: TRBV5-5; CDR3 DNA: TGTGCCAGCAGCTTCTCTAGCACTAACAATGAGCAGTTCTTC; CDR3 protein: CASSFSSTNNEQFF
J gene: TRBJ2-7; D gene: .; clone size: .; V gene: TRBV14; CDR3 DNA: TGTGCCAGCAGCCAAGAGGTTGGCACCGAGCAGTACTTC; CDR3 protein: CASSQEVGTEQYF
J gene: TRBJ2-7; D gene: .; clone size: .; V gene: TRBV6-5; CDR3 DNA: TGTGCCAGCAGTACCCGGGACACTGGTACCTACGAGCAGTACTTC; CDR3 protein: CASSTRDTGTYEQYF
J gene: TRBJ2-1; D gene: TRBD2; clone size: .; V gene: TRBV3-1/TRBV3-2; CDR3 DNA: TGTGCCAGCAGCCACATTCATGGACTAGCGGTCAATGAGCAGTTCTTC; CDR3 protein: CASSHIHGLAVNEQFF
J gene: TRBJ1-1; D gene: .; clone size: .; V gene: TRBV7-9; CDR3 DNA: TGTGCCAGCAGCTTAGCCGGGAACACTGAAGCTTTCTTT; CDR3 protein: CASSLAGNTEAFF
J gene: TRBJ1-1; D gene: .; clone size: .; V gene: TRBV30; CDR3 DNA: TGTGCCTGGGATTCCCAGATAATAAACACTGAAGCTTTCTTT; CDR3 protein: CAWDSQIINTEAFF
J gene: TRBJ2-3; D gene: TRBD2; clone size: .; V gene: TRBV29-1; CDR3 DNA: TGCAGCGCGGGAGGGGGTATTCCCACAGATACGCAGTATTTT; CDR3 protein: CSAGGGIPTDTQYF
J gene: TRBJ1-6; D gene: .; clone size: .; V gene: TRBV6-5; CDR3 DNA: TGTGCCAGCAGGAACGCCGGAGGGCTCAATTCACCCCTCCACTTT; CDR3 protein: CASRNAGGLNSPLHF
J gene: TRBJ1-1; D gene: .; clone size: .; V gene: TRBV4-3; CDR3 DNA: TGCGCCAGCAGCCAAGATTGGCTCACTGAAGCTTTCTTT; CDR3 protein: CASSQDWLTEAFF
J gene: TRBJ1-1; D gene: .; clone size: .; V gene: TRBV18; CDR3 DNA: TGTGCCAGCTCACCAAGTTGGAGGGGAAACACTGAAGCTTTCTTT; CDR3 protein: CASSPSWRGNTEAFF
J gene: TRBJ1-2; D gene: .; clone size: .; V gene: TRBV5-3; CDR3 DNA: TGTGCCAGAAGCCACAGGACAGCCGGCACGGATGACGGGAATGGCTACACCTTC; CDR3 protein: CARSHRTAGTDDGNGYTF
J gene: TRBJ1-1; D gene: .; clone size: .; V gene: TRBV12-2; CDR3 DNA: TGTGCAAGTCGCTTAGTTAGGGGGGGTGCTGAAGCTTTCTTT; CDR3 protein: CASRLVRGGAEAFF
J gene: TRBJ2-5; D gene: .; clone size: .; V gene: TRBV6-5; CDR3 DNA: TGTGCCACCTCTAAGACTTACCAAGAGACCCAGTACTTC; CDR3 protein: CATSKTYQETQYF
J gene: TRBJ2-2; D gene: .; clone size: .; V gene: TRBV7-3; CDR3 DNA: TGTGCCAGCAGGGGTCTCGGGGGCACCGGGGAGCTGTTTTTT; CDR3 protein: CASRGLGGTGELFF
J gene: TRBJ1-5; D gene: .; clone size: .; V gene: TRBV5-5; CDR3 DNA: TGTGCCAGCAGCACGGGACTTGAAGGGCCGGAAAATCAGCCCCAGCATTTT; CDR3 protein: CASSTGLEGPENQPQHF
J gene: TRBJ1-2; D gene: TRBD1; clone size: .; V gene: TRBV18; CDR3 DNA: TGTGCCAGCTCACCAAGGGACAGGGGCTATGGCTACACCTTC; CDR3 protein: CASSPRDRGYGYTF
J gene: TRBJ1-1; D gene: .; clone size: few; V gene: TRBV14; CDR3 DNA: TGTGCCAGCAGAGATACAGGTTTGGTAGCTTTCTTT; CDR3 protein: CASRDTGLVAFF
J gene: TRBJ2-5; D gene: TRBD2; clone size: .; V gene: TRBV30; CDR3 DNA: TGTGCCTGGAGTTTCCCCGGCGGGGGGTACCAAGAGACCCAGTACTTC; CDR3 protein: CAWSFPGGGYQETQYF
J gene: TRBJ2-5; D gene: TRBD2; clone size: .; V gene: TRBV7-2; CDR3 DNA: TGTGCCAGCAGCCCCGGGACTAGCGGGGGTCAAGAGACCCAGTACTTC; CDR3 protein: CASSPGTSGGQETQYF
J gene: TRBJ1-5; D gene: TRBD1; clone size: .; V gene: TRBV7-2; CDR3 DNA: TGTGCCAGCAGCCGGGACAGGGGGGGCAATCAGCCCCAGCATTTT; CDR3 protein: CASSRDRGGNQPQHF
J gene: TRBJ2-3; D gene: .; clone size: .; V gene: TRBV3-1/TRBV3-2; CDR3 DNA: TGTGCCAGCAGCCCCATCCGGGGAGCGGAGCCCACAGATACGCAGTATTTT; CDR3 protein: CASSPIRGAEPTDTQYF
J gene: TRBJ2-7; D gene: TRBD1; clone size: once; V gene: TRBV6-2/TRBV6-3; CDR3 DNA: TGTGCCAGCAGTTACGGGACAGACTCCTACGAGCAGTACTTC; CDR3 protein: CASSYGTDSYEQYF
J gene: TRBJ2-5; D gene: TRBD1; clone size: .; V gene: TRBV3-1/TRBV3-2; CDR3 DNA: TGTGCCAGCAGCCCCCGGGACAGAGAGACCCAGTACTTC; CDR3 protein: CASSPRDRETQYF
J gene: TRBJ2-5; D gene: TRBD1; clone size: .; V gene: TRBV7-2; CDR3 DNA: TGTGCCAGCAGCCAAAGCCGGACAGGGGGCGGGGAAGAGACCCAGTACTTC; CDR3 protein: CASSQSRTGGGEETQYF
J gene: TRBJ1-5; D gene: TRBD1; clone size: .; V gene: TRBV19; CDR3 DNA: TGTGCCAGTAGTATAAAACAGGGGGGCAATCAGCCCCAGCATTTT; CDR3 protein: CASSIKQGGNQPQHF
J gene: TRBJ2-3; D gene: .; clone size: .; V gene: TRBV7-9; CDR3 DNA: TGTGCCAGCAGCTCCCTCAACAGAGCGCAGTATTTT; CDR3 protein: CASSSLNRAQYF
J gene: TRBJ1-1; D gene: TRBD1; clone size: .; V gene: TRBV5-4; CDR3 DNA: TGTGCCAGCAGCCTTGGACAGGGGGCGCGAACTGAAGCTTTCTTT; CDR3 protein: CASSLGQGARTEAFF
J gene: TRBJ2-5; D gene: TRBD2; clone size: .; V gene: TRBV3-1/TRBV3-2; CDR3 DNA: TGTGCCAGCAGCCAAGTGATGGGACTAGCGGGGGCTGGAGGCGAGACCCAGTACTTC; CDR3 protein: CASSQVMGLAGAGGETQYF
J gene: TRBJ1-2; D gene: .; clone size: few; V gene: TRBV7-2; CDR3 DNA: TGTGCCAGCGGCATATTCTCCTATGGCTACACCTTC; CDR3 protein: CASGIFSYGYTF
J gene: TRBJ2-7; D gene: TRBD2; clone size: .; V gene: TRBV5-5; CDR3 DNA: TGTGCCAGCAGCTTGGGGTCTAGCGGCCCCTACGAGCAGTACTTC; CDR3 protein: CASSLGSSGPYEQYF
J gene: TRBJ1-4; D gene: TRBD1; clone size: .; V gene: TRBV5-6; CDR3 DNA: TGTGCCAGCAGCCGGGGCCAGGGGGCTGAAAAACTGTTTTTT; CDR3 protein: CASSRGQGAEKLFF
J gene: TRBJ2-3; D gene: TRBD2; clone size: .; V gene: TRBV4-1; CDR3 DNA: TGCGCCAGCAGCCTCACTAGCGGGGGAAGCACAGATACGCAGTATTTT; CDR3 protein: CASSLTSGGSTDTQYF
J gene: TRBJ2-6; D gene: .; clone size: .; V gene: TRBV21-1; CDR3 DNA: TGTGCCAGCAGCAAAGTCGACAGGGGATTAACCCCTTACTCTGGGGCCAACGTCCTGACTTTC; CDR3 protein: CASSKVDRGLTPYSGANVLTF
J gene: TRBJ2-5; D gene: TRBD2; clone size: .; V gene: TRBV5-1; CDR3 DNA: TGCGCCAGCAGCTTGGGAGGGACTAATCTACAAGAGACCCAGTACTTC; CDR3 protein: CASSLGGTNLQETQYF
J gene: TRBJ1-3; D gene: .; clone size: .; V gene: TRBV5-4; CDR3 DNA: TGTGCCAGCAGCCCGGGCGGGATACACAGACCTGGAAACACCATATATTTT; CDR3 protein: CASSPGGIHRPGNTIYF
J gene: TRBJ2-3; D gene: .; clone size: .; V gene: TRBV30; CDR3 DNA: TGTGCCTGGCGAGGAGGGGGGGCGACCGATACGCAGTATTTT; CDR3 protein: CAWRGGGATDTQYF
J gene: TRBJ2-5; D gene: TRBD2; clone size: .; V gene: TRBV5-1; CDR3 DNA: TGCGCCAGCAGCCAGATAGCGGGGGGTCAAGAGACCCAGTACTTC; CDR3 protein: CASSQIAGGQETQYF
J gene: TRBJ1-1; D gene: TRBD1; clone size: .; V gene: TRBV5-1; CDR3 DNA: TGCGCCAGCAGCTTCACAGGGGGAGGGACTGAAGCTTTCTTT; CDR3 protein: CASSFTGGGTEAFF
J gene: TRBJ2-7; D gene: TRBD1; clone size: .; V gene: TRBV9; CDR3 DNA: TGTGCCAGCAGCGTAGGGGCGGGGACAGGGGACTACGAGCAGTACTTC; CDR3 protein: CASSVGAGTGDYEQYF
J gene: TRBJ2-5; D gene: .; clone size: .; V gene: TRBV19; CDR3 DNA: TGTGCCAGTAGTTCCACAGGGCTCCGGGAGACCCAGTACTTC; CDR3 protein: CASSSTGLRETQYF
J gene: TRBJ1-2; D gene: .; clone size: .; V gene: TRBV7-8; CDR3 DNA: TGTGCCAGCAGCTTAACGCTCCGGGACAATGGCTACACCTTC; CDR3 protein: CASSLTLRDNGYTF
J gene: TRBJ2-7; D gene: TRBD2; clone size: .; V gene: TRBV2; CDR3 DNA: TGTGCCAGCAGTGGGCTAGCGGGATTGAGCTACGAGCAGTACTTC; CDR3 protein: CASSGLAGLSYEQYF
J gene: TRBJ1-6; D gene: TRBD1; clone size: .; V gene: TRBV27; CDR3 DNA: TGTGCCAGCAGTGGGCGGACAGGGCGGGATACCCTCCACTTT; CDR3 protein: CASSGRTGRDTLHF
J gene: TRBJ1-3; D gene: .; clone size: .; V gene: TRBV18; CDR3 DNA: TGTGCCACCTCACCACTCGACAGGAGCTCTGGAAACACCATATATTTT; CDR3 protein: CATSPLDRSSGNTIYF
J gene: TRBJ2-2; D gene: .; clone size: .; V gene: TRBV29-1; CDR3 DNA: TGCAGCGTTCGCCTGACCGGGAGGAACACCGGGGAGCTGTTTTTT; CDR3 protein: CSVRLTGRNTGELFF
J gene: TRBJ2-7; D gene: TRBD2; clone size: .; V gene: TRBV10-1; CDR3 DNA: TGCGCCAGCAGTGAGGAGGCGGGAGATTCCTACGAGCAGTACTTC; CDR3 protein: CASSEEAGDSYEQYF
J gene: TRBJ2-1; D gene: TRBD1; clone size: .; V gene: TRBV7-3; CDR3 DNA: TGTGCCAGCAGCCCCGACAGGGGGAATGAGCAGTTCTTC; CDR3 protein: CASSPDRGNEQFF